The TCR beta chain described here comes from a study of cytomegalovirus exposure and HLA in healthy donors. It was healthy bone marrow donors who served as donors. This clone was observed a handful of times. What it recognizes is unknown. Findings and limits, study-wide: The productive fraction for most TCR beta V segments was about 90% or about 30% in an earlier analysis.

The junction had 9 bases not matched to a gene; V was cut back by 4 bases and J by 7 bases. Germline lookup yields CDR1 SGHRS and CDR2 YFSETQ. The CDR3 length is 15 residues. 13 Jbeta primers and 60 Vbeta primers were used for the PCR. Here immunoSEQ multiplex PCR was the method, and the copy in TCRdb shows in-frame clones only, minus some. The sample yields more than 150,000 clones, around 83% seen once. This clonotype originated in a girl aged 2 to 10 in good health and CMV-seropositive. The chain couples TRBV5-1 to TRBJ2-2; 8 bases match TRBD2. Source material: PBMCs. The CDR3 is CASSQGLGEGGELFF. As DNA, the CDR3 is TGCGCCAGCAGCCAGGGACTAGGCGAGGGCGGGGAGCTGTTTTTT.